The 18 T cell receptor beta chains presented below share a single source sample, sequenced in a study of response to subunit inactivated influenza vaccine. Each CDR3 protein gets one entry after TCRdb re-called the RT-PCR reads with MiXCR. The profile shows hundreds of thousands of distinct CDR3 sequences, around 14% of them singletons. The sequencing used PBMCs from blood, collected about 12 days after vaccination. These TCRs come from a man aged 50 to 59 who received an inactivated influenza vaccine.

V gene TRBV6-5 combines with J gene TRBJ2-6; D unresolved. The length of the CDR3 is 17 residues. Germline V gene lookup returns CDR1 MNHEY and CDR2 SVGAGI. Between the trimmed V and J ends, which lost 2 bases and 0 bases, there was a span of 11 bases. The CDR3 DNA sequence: TGTGCCAGCAGTTACAGGGCTCCTTACTCTGGGGCCAACGTCCTGACTTTC. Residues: CASSYRAPYSGANVLTF.

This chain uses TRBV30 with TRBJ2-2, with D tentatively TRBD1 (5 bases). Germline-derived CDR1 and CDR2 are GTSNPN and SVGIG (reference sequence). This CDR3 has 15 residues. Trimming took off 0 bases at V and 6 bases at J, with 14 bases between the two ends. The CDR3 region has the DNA TGTGCCTGGAGTGTGCAGGGTTTAATGGCCGGGGAGCTGTTTTTT. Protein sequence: CAWSVQGLMAGELFF.

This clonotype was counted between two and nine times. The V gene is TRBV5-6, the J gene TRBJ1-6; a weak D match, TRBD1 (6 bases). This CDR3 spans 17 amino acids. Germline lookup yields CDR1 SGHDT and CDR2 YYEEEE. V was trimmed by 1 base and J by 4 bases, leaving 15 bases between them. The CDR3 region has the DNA TGTGCCAGCAGCTTGATTTCCCGGGACATTTATAATTCACCCCTCCACTTT. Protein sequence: CASSLISRDIYNSPLHF.

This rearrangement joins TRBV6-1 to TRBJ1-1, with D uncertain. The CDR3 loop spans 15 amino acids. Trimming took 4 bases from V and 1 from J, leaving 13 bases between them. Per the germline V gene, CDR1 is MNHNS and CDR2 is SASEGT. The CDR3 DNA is TGTGCCAGCAGTGTCCTCACAAGGAGGAACACTGAAGCTTTCTTT. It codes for CASSVLTRRNTEAFF.

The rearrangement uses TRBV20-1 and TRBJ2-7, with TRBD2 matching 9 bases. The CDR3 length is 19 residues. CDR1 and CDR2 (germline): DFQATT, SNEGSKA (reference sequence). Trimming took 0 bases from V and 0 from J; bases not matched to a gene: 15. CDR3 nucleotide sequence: TGCAGTGCTAGAGATCCGGGACTAGCTTTTCTAAAGAGCTCCTACGAGCAGTACTTC. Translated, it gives CSARDPGLAFLKSSYEQYF.

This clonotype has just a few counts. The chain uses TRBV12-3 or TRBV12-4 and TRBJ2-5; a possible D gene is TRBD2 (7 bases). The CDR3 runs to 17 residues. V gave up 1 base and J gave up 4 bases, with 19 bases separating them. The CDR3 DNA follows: TGTGCCAGCAGTTTAGGTGGGGGGGGCCCCCTTCGAGAGACCCAGTACTTC. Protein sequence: CASSLGGGGPLRETQYF.

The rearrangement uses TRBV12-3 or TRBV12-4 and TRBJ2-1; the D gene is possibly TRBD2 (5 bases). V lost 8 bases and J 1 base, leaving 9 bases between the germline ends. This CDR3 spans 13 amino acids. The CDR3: CASARGSYNEQFF. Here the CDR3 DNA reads TGTGCCAGCGCCCGGGGATCCTACAATGAGCAGTTCTTC.

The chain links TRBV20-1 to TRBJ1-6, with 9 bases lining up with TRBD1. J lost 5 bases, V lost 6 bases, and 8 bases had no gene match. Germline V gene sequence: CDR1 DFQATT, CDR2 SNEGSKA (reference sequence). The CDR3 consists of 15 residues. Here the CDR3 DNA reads TGCAGTGCCACCCTGGGACAGGGTAATAATTCACCCCTCCACTTT. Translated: CSATLGQGNNSPLHF.

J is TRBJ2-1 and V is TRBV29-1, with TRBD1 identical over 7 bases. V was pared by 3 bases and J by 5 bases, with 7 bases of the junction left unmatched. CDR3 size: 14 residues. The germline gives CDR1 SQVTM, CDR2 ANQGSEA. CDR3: CSVDAGTVNNEQFF. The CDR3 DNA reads TGCAGCGTTGATGCCGGGACAGTCAACAATGAGCAGTTCTTC.

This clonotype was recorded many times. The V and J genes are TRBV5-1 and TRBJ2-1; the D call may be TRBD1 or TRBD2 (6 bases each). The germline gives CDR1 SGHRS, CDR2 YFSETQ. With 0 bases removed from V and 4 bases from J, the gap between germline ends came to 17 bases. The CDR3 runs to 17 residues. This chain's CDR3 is CASSLAGLRDTYNEQFF. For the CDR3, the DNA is TGCGCCAGCAGCTTGGCGGGACTCCGGGACACTTACAATGAGCAGTTCTTC.

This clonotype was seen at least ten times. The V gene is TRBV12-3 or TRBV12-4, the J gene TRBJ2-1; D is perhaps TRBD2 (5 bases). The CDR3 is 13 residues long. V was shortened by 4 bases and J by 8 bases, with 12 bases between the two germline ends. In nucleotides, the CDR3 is TGTGCCAGCAGTTATTCGGACGGGGATGAGCAGTTCTTC. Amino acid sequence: CASSYSDGDEQFF.

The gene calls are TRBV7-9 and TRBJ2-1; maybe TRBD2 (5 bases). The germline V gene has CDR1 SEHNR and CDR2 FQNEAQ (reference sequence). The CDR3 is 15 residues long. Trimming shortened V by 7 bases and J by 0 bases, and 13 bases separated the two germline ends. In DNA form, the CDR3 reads TGTGCCAGCAAAGGCGGGTCGAGCTCCTACAATGAGCAGTTCTTC. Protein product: CASKGGSSSYNEQFF.

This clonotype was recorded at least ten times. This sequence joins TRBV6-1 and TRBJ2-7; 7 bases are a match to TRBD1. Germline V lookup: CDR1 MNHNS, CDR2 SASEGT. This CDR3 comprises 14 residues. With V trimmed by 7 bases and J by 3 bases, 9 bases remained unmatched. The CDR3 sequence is CASTKGAGGYEQYF. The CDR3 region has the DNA TGTGCCAGCACCAAGGGAGCAGGGGGCTACGAGCAGTACTTC.

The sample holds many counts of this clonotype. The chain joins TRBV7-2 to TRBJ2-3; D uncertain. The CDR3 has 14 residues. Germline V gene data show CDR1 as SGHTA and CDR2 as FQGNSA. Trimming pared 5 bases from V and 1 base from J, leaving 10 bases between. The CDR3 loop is CASSPSFGTDTQYF. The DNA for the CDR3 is TGTGCCAGCAGCCCATCCTTCGGCACAGATACGCAGTATTTT.

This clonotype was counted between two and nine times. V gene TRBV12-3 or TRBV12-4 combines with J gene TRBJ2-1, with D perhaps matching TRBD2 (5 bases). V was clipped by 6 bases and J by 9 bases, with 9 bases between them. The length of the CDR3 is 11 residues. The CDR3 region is CASSPSTEQFF. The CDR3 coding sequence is TGTGCCAGCAGCCCTAGCACTGAGCAGTTCTTC.

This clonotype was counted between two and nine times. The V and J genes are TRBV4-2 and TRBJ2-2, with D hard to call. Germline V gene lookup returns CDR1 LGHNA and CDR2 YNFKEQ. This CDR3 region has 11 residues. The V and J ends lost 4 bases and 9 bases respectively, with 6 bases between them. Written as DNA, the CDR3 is TGTGCCAGCAGCCCCGGGCGGGAGCTGTTTTTT. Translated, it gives CASSPGRELFF.

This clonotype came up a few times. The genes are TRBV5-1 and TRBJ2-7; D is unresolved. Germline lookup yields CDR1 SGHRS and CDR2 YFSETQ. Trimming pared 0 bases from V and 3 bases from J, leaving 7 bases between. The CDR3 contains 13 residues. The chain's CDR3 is CASSLAANYEQYF. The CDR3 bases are TGCGCCAGCAGCTTGGCGGCGAACTACGAGCAGTACTTC.

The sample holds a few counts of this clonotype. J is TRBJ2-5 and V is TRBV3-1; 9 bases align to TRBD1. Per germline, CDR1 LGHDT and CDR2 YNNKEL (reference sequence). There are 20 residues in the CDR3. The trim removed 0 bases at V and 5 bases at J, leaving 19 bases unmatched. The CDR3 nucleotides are TGTGCCAGCAGCCAAGATCACGGACAGGGGATCCCCCACAACACGGAGACCCAGTACTTC. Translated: CASSQDHGQGIPHNTETQYF.